Listed here are 6 T cell receptor beta chains from one sample, sequenced in a study of blood T cell repertoires in COVID-19. Assay: immunoSEQ multiplex PCR; the TCRdb copy retains only in-frame clones and omits some. The profile shows more than 200,000 clones, just over 85% of them singletons. Sequencing used peripheral blood. The receptors stem from a man over 45 with acute or convalescent COVID-19.

The rearrangement joins TRBV30 to TRBJ1-1, with a weak D call TRBD1 (6 bases). V lost 5 bases and J lost 0, with 7 bases in between. The germline CDR1 and CDR2 sequences are GTSNPN and SVGIG (reference sequence). The CDR3 has 12 amino acids. The CDR3 nucleotides read TGTGCCTGGGGACAGATGAACACTGAAGCTTTCTTT. Protein sequence: CAWGQMNTEAFF.

This chain joins TRBV13 and TRBJ1-5; D uncertain. Germline V gives CDR1 PRHDT, CDR2 FYEKMQ (reference sequence). Trimming shortened V by 2 bases and J by 0 bases, and 14 bases separated the two germline ends. CDR3 length equals 17 residues. DNA for the CDR3: TGTGCCAGCAGCTTATCGGGTCAGAGTAATAGCAATCAGCCCCAGCATTTT. Encoded protein: CASSLSGQSNSNQPQHF.

This clone has more than one count but fewer than ten. This chain connects TRBV5-5 to TRBJ2-2, with 10 bases aligning to TRBD2. The CDR3 spans 17 residues. CDR1 SGHKS and CDR2 YYEKEE come from the germline V gene (reference sequence). V shed 2 bases, J shed 5 bases, and the junction held 9 bases outside the gene matches. This CDR3 reads CASSFLAGVPGTGELFF. For the CDR3, the DNA is TGTGCCAGCAGCTTCCTAGCGGGGGTACCGGGTACCGGGGAGCTGTTTTTT.

The V and J genes are TRBV19 and TRBJ1-3; D gene uncertain. The CDR3 covers 17 residues. The germline V and J ends were trimmed by 4 bases and 0 bases, with 16 bases remaining between them. Germline V lookup: CDR1 LNHDA, CDR2 SQIVND (reference sequence). CDR3 region: CASSTQWRKSSGNTIYF. CDR3 sequence (DNA): TGTGCCAGTAGTACCCAATGGAGGAAAAGCTCTGGAAACACCATATATTTT. The whole variable domain, remainder taken from reference TRBV19 and TRBJ1-3, is DGGITQSPKYLFRKEGQNVTLSCEQNLNHDAMYWYRQDPGQGLRLIYYSQIVNDFQKGDIAEGYSVSREKKESFPLTVTSAQKNPTAFYLCASSTQWRKSSGNTIYFGEGSWLTVV.

V gene TRBV7-3 combines with J gene TRBJ2-2; a weak D match, TRBD2 (6 bases). V dropped 2 bases and J dropped 4 bases, with 11 bases sitting between them. The CDR3 extends over 15 amino acids. Germline lookup yields CDR1 SGHTA and CDR2 FQGTGA. The CDR3 DNA is TGTGCCAGCAGCTTATCGGGGGAGGTCACCGGGGAGCTGTTTTTT. Encoded protein: CASSLSGEVTGELFF.

This chain uses TRBV9 with TRBJ1-6, with D possibly TRBD1 on 6 matching bases. Germline lookup yields CDR1 SGDLS and CDR2 YYNGEE. V was shortened by 3 bases and J by 6 bases, with 22 bases between the two germline ends. The CDR3 spans 18 residues. The CDR3 DNA reads TGTGCCAGCAGCGCCGAAGAACAGGGACTAGCGTTTAATTCACCCCTCCACTTT. Amino acid sequence: CASSAEEQGLAFNSPLHF.